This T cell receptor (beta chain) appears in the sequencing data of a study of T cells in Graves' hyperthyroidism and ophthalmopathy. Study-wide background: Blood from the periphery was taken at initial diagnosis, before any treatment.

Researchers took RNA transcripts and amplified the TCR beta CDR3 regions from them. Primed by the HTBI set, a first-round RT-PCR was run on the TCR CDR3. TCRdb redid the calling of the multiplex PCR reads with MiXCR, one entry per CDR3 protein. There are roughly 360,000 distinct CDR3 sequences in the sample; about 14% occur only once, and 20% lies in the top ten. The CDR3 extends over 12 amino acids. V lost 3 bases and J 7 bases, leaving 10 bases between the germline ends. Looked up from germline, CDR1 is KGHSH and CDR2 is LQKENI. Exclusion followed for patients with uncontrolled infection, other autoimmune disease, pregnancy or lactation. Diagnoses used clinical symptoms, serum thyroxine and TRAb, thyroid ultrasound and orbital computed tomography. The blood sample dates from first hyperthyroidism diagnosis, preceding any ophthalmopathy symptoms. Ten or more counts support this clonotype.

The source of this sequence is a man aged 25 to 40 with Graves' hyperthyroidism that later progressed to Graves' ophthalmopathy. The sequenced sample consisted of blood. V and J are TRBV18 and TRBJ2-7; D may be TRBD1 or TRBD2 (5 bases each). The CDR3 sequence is CASSPGVREQYF. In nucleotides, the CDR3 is TGTGCCAGCTCACCGGGGGTTAGGGAGCAGTACTTC.